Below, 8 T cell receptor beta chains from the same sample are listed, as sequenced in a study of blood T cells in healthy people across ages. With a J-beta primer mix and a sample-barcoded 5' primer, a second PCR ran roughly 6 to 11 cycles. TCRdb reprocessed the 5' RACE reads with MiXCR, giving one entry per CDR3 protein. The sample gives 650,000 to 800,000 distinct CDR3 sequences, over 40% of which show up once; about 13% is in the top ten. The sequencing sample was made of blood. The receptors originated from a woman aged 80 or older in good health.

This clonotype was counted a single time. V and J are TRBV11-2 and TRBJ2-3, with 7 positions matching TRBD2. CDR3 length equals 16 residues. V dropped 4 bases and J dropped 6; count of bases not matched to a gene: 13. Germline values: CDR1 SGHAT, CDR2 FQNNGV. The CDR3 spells CASSSNTGRQRDTQYF. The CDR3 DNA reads TGTGCCAGCAGCTCAAATACCGGGAGGCAGAGGGATACGCAGTATTTT. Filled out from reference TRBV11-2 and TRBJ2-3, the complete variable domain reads EAGVAQSPRYKIIEKRQSVAFWCNPISGHATLYWYQQILGQGPKLLIQFQNNGVVDDSQLPKDRFSAERLKGVDSTLKIQPAKLEDSAVYLCASSSNTGRQRDTQYFGPGTRLTVL.

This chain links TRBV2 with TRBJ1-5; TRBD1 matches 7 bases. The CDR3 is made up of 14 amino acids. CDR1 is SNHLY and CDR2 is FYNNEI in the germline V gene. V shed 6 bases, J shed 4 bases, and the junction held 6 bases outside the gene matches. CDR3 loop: CASRGDSLNQPQHF. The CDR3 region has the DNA TGTGCCAGCAGGGGGGACAGCTTAAATCAGCCCCAGCATTTT.

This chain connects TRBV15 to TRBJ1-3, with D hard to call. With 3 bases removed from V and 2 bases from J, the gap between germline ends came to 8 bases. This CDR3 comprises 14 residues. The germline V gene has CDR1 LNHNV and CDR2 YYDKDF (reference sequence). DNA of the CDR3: TGTGCCACCAGCAGTAACAGCGCTGGAAACACCATATATTTT. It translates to CATSSNSAGNTIYF.

CDR3 in amino acids: CASSQFSPQGADTQYF. The CDR3 DNA reads TGTGCCAGCAGCCAATTTAGTCCTCAGGGGGCAGATACGCAGTATTTT. The chain links TRBV4-2 to TRBJ2-3; 7 positions agree with TRBD1. Trimming cost V 2 bases and J 4 bases; bases outside gene matches: 9. Looked up from germline, CDR1 is LGHNA and CDR2 is YNFKEQ. The CDR3 contains 16 residues.

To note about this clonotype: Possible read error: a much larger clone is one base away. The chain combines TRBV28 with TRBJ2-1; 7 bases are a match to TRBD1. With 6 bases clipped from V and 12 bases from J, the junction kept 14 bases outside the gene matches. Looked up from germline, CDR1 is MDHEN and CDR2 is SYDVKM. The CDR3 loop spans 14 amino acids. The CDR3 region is CASRRTGTVSAQFF. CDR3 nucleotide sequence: TGTGCCAGCAGGCGGACAGGCACCGTAAGTGCGCAGTTCTTC.

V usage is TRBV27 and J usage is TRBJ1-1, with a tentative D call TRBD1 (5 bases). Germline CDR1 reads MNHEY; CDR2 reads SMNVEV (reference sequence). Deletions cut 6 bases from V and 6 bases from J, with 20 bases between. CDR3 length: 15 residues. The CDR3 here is CASRPQRGGISEAFF. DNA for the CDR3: TGTGCCAGCAGACCCCAGCGGGGGGGAATTTCTGAAGCTTTCTTT.

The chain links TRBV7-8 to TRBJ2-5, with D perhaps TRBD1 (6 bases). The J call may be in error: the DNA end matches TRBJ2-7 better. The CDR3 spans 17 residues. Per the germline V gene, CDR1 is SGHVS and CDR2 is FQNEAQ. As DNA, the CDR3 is TGTGCCAGCAGCTTAGAAGGCTTCGGGACAACTACCTACGAGCAGTACTTC. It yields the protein CASSLEGFGTTTYEQYF.

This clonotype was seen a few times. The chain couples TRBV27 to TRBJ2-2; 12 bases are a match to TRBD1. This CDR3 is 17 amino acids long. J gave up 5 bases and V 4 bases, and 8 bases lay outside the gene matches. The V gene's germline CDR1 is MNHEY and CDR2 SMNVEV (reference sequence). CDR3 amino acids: CASSWDRGRLGTGELFF. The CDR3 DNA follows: TGTGCCAGCAGTTGGGACAGGGGGCGACTGGGTACCGGGGAGCTGTTTTTT.